This TCR beta chain was sequenced during a study of T cell responses to AZD1222 COVID-19 vaccine. Findings and caveats of the study: Only a handful of AZD1222 recipients, several in all, had baseline seropositivity. Among the donors, most were white British and more were female, and clonal diversity was possibly underestimated. Regions 160-218 and 743-854 held dominance among vaccine-associated CD4 TCRs, which spanned spike. Repertoire sampling happened only post peak T cell response.

CDR1 LGHDT and CDR2 YNNKEL come from the germline V gene (reference sequence). CDR3 length: 13 amino acids. After removal of 4 bases from V and 12 bases from J, the junction contained 6 bases not matched to a gene. This clone came up once. Antigen specificity is unknown. Profiled with immunoSEQ multiplex PCR; TCRdb holds only in-frame clones, not every one. The table includes more than 95,000 clones, about 90% detected once. The chain is built from TRBV3-1 (or the pseudogene TRBV3-2) and TRBJ2-1; 10 bases are a match to TRBD2. This sequence originates from an adult in good health. Sequences were derived from peripheral blood, sampled on day 0 of AZD1222 vaccination. CDR3 protein: CASSLPSSGGQFF. CDR3 DNA: TGTGCCAGCAGCCTACCCTCTAGCGGGGGGCAGTTCTTC.